This TCR beta chain was recorded in a study of human T cells and chemical hapten exposure. Study-level information: Slight volume differences across pooled libraries mainly accounted for varying per-sample TCR yields. Whole-study findings and limits: No shift was seen in TCRs above 1 in 1000 frequency with DPC sensitization.

This CDR3 region has 16 residues. V lost 2 bases, J lost 5 bases, and 8 bases stayed unmatched. Germline V gene sequence: CDR1 ENHRY, CDR2 SYGVKD. This clonotype was detected only a few times. Its antigen is still unknown. Time point described: healthy volunteer bleed at 6 weeks. It was from unfractionated whole blood that total RNA was extracted. It was the library that attached unique molecular identifiers to individual cDNA molecules. Original methodology: Across samples, TCR counts had a median of around 100,000 and ranged from 23,224 to 690,600. TCRdb reanalysed the RACE reads using MiXCR and keeps one entry per CDR3 protein. These V and J calls derive from TCRdb rather than the authors' analysis. The table lists some 65,000 distinct CDR3 sequences, approximately 6.1% of them singletons.

Sequencing was done on a sample of whole blood. The clonotype comes from a female donor in good health. Some clones in this sample may be carry-over from other donors' samples. V gene TRBV10-3 combines with J gene TRBJ1-5; 8 nucleotides agree with TRBD1. Here the CDR3 reads CAISERGQVGDQPQHF. The DNA for the CDR3 is TGTGCCATCAGTGAGCGGGGACAGGTCGGGGATCAGCCCCAGCATTTT.